This T cell receptor (beta chain) comes out of a study of blood T cell repertoires in COVID-19. This clone occurred once. Original processing notes: Estimates of nucleated cell counts were drawn from the amplification of reference gene primers. Assay used: immunoSEQ multiplex PCR; TCRdb lists only in-frame clones, some missing. The D gene and trimming were derived from the DNA, and the V and J assignments and clone size from that table. The table lists roughly 220,000 clones, around 91% of them singletons. The CDR3 is 17 residues long. Individuals aged about 18 to 89 years were recruited from around 22 US areas.

The chain employs TRBV21-1 and TRBJ2-2; TRBD2 was called by the table and not checked on the DNA. TRBV21-1 is flagged as a pseudogene. Sequencing was carried out using PBMCs or T cells enriched from blood (not recorded which). The clonotype comes from a man aged 30 to 45 who had been exposed to COVID-19. The CDR3 coding sequence is TGTGCCAGCAGCCCCCCGGGGGGGGATCGACCTAACGGGGAGCTGTTTTTT. Residues: CASSPPGGDRPNGELFF.